This TCR beta chain was profiled in a study of regulatory T cells in long-lasting Graves disease. Regarding the study as a whole: Shared public clonotypes totalled roughly 2,500 in persistent patients, compared with just under 1,000 in new patients. Relative to newly diagnosed Graves' patients, persistent ones had lower TCR diversity.

The time point was: newly diagnosed GD, antithyroid drugs for less than 3 months. From PBMCs, RNA was extracted and then used to make the TCR library. Arm-PCR with iRepertoire HTBI primers amplified the CDR3 regions for these TCR beta libraries. TCRdb redid the calling of the multiplex PCR reads with MiXCR, one entry per CDR3 protein. The data show roughly 500,000 distinct CDR3 sequences, approximately 13% seen once. This clonotype has only one observation. Antigen unknown. This sample was shared with a second study, whose subject was T cells in Graves' hyperthyroidism and ophthalmopathy. That publication notes: Carried out on the TCR CDR3, a first-round RT-PCR used the HTBI primer set. The model forecast ophthalmopathy, anticipating it by a median roughly 6.5 months before onset.

Material: peripheral blood mononuclear cells (PBMCs), obtained at new diagnosis, from a patient treated with antithyroid drugs. The receptor's source is a man aged 25 to 45 with Graves disease.

The CDR3 DNA reads TGTGCCAGCTCAGATTCCGGGACCCCAGCCTACGAGCAGTACTTC. Its translation: CASSDSGTPAYEQYF. The chain couples TRBV18 to TRBJ2-7; the D call may be TRBD1 or TRBD2 (5 bases each). This CDR3 has 15 amino acids. Per the germline V gene, CDR1 is KGHSH and CDR2 is LQKENI. V was trimmed by 5 bases and J by 2 bases, leaving 16 bases between them.